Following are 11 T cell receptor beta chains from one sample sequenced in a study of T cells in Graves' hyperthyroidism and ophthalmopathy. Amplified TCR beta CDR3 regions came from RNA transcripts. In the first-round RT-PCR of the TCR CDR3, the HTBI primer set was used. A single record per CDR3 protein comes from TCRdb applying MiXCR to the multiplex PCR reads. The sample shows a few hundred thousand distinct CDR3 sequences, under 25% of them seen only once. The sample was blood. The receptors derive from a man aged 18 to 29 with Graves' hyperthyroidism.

DNA for the CDR3: TGTGCCAGTAGTATGATGGGGGGGAGGACTGAAGCTTTCTTT. The encoded protein is CASSMMGGRTEAFF. The chain carries TRBV19 and TRBJ1-1, with TRBD1 as a possible D gene (5 bases). Germline lookup yields CDR1 LNHDA and CDR2 SQIVND (reference sequence). This CDR3 contains 14 residues. Trimming took 3 bases from V and 5 from J, leaving 13 bases between them.

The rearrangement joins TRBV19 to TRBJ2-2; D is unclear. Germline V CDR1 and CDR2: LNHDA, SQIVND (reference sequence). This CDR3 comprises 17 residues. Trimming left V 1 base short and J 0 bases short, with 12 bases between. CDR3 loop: CASSIALWPSNTGELFF. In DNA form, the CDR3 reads TGTGCCAGTAGTATAGCCCTCTGGCCCTCGAACACCGGGGAGCTGTTTTTT.

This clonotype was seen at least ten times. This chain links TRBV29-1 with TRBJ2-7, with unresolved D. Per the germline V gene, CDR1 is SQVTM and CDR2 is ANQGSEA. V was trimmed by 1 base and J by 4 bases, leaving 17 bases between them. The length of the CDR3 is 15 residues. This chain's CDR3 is CSVEGVGTAAYEQYF. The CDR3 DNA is TGCAGCGTTGAAGGGGTGGGAACGGCCGCGTACGAGCAGTACTTC.

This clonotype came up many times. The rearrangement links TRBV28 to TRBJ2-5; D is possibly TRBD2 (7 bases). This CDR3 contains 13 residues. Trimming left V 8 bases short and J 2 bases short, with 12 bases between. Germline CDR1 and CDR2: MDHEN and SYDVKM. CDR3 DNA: TGTGCCAGCTTGGGGGGGCTACAAGAGACCCAGTACTTC. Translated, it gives CASLGGLQETQYF.

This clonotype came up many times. The DNA of the CDR3 is TGTGCCAGCAGGGACCTAGCGGGGGGGAAGGAGACCCAGTACTTC. Its protein is CASRDLAGGKETQYF. The chain combines TRBV12-3 or TRBV12-4 with TRBJ2-5; 12 bases align to TRBD2. The CDR3 runs 15 residues. Trimming cost V 6 bases and J 5 bases; bases outside gene matches: 7.

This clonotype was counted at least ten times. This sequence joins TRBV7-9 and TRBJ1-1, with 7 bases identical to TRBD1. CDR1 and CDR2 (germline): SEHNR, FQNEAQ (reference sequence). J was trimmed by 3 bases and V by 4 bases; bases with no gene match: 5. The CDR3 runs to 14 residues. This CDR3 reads CASSYRGRDTEAFF. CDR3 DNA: TGTGCCAGCAGCTACAGGGGTAGGGACACTGAAGCTTTCTTT.

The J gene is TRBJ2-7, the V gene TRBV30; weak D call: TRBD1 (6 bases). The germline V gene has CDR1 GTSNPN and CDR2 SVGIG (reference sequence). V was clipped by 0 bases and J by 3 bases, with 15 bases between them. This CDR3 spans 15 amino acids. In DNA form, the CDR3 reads TGTGCCTGGAGTGTCCGCCAGGGGATTCGCTACGAGCAGTACGTC. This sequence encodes CAWSVRQGIRYEQYV.

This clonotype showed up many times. The chain's CDR3 is CAWSGLYYEQYF. The DNA for the CDR3 is TGTGCCTGGAGTGGGTTATACTACGAGCAGTACTTC. The V call is TRBV30, the J call TRBJ2-7; D is unresolved. This CDR3 is built from 12 residues. The V end lost 1 base, the J end lost 3 bases, and 7 bases lay between the germline ends. Germline values: CDR1 GTSNPN, CDR2 SVGIG (reference sequence).

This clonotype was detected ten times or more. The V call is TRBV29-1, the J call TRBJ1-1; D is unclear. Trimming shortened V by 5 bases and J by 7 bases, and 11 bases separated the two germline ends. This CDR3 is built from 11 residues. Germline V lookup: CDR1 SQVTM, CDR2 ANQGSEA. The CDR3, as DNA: TGCAGCGTTTCCAGATACGATGAAGCTTTCTTT. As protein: CSVSRYDEAFF.

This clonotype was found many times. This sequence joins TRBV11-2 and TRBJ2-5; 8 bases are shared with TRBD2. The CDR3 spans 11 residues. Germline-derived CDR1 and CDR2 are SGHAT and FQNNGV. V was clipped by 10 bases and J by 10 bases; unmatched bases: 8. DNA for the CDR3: TGTGCCACAGCCGGGGGGGGAGGCCAGTACTTC. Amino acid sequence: CATAGGGGQYF.

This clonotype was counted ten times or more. As DNA, the CDR3 is TGTGCCAGCAGTCCAGGGGAGGGAAGGCAGCCCCAGCATTTT. It specifies CASSPGEGRQPQHF. The chain uses TRBV12-3 or TRBV12-4 and TRBJ1-5, with a weak D call TRBD1 (6 bases). The germline V and J ends were trimmed by 5 bases and 7 bases, with 15 bases remaining between them. The CDR3 sequence is 14 residues long.